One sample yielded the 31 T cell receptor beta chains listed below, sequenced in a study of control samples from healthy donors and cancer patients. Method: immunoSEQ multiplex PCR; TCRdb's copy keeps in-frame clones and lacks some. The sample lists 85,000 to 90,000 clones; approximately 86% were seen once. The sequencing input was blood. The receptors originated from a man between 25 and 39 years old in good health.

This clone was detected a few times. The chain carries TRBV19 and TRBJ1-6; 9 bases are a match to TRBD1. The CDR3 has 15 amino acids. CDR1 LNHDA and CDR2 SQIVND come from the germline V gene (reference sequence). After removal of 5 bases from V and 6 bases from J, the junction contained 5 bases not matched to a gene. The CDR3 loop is CASSWTGDRNSPLHF. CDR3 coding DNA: TGTGCCAGTAGTTGGACAGGGGACCGTAATTCACCCCTCCACTTT.

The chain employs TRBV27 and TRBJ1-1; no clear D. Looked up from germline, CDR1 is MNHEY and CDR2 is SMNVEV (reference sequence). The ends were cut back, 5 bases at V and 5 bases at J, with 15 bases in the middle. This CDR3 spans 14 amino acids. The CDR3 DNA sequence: TGTGCCAGCAGTCCTGGCGGCTGGGAGACTGAAGCTTTCTTT. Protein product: CASSPGGWETEAFF.

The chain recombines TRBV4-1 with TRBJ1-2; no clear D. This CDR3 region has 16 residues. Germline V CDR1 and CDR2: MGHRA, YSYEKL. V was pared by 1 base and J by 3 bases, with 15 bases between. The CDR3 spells CASSQGVESSHYGYTF. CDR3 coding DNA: TGCGCCAGCAGCCAAGGGGTAGAGTCAAGCCACTATGGCTACACCTTC.

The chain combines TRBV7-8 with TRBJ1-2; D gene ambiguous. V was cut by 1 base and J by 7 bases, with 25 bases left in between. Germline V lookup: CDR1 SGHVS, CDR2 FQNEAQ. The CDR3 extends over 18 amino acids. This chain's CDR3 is CASSLGWSERAPGSGYTF. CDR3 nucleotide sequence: TGTGCCAGCAGCTTAGGGTGGTCTGAGAGGGCCCCTGGCTCTGGCTACACCTTC.

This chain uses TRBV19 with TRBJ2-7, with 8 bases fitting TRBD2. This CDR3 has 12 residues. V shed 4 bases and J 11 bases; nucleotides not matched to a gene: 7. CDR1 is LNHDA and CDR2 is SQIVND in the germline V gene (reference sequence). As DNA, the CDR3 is TGTGCCAGTAGTACCCCGGGACTAGAGAAGTACTTC. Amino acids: CASSTPGLEKYF.

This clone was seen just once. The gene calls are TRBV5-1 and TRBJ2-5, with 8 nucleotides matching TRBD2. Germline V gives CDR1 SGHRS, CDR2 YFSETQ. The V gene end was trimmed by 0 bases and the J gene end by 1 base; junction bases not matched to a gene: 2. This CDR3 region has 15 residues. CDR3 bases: TGCGCCAGCAGCTTGGTGCGGGGGGCCCAAGAGACCCAGTACTTC. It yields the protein CASSLVRGAQETQYF.

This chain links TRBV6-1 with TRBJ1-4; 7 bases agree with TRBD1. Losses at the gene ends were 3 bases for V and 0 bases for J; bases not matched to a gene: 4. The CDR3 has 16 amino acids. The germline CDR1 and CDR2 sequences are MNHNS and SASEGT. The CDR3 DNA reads TGTGCCAGCAGTGACAGGGGGGCGGCAACTAATGAAAAACTGTTTTTT. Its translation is CASSDRGAATNEKLFF.

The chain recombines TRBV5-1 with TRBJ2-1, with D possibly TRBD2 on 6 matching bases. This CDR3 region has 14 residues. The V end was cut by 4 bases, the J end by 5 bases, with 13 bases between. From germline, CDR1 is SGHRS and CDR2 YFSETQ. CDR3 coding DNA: TGCGCCAGCAGCCCAACGGGGGAGAACAATGAGCAGTTCTTC. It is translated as CASSPTGENNEQFF.

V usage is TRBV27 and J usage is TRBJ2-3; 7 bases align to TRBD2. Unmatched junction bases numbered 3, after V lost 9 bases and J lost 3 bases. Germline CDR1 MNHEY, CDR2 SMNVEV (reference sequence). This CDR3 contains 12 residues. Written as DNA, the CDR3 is TGTGCCAGTCGGGGGGTTACAGATACGCAGTATTTT. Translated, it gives CASRGVTDTQYF.

The CDR3 here is CASGRQGVNLDTIYF. As DNA, the CDR3 is TGTGCCAGCGGGAGGCAGGGGGTTAATTTGGACACCATATATTTT. V is TRBV6-5 and J is TRBJ1-3; 7 nucleotides align to TRBD1. Losses at the gene ends were 8 bases for V and 8 bases for J; bases not matched to a gene: 15. CDR1 is MNHEY, CDR2 SVGAGI, per germline. The CDR3 spans 15 residues.

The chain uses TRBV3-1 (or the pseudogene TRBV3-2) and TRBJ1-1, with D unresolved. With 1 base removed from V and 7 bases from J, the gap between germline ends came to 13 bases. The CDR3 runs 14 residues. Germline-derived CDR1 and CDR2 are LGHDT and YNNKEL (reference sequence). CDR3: CASSQATRRDEAFF. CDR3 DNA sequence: TGTGCCAGCAGCCAAGCCACGCGAAGGGATGAAGCTTTCTTT.

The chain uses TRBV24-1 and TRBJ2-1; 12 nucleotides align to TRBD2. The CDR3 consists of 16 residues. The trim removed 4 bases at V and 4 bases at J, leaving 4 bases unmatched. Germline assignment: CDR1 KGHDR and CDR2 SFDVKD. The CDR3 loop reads CATSDPGLAGYNEQFF. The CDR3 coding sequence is TGTGCCACCAGTGACCCAGGACTAGCGGGGTACAATGAGCAGTTCTTC.

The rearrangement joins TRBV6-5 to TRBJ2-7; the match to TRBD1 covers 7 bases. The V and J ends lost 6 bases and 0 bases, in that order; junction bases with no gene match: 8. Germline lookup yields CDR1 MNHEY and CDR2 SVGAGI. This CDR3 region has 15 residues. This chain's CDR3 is CASSFLWDSSYEQYV. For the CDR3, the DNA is TGTGCCAGCAGCTTTCTCTGGGACAGCTCCTACGAGCAGTACGTC.

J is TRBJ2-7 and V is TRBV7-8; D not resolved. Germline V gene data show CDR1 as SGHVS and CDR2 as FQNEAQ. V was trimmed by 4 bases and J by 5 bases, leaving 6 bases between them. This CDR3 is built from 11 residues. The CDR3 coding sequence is TGTGCCAGCAGCTCACGGGACGAGCAGTACTTC. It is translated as CASSSRDEQYF.

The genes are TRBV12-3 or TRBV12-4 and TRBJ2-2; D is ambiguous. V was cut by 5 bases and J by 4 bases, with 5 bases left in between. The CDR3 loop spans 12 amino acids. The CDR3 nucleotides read TGTGCCAGCAGTAGCGCCACCGGGGAGCTGTTTTTT. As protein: CASSSATGELFF.

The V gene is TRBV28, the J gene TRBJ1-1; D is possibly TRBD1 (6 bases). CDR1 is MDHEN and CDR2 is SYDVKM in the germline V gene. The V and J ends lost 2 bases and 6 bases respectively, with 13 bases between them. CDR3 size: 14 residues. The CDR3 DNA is TGTGCCAGCAGTTTAATTTCAGGGGCCGCTGAAGCTTTCTTT. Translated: CASSLISGAAEAFF.

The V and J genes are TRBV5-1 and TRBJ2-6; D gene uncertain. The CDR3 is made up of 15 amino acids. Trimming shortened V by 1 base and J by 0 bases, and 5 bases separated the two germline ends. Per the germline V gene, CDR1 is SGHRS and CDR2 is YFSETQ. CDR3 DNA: TGCGCCAGCAGCTTGCTGGGCTCTGGGGCCAACGTCCTGACTTTC. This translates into CASSLLGSGANVLTF. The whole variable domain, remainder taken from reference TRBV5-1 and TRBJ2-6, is KAGVTQTPRYLIKTRGQQVTLSCSPISGHRSVSWYQQTPGQGLQFLFEYFSETQRNKGNFPGRFSGRQFSNSRSEMNVSTLELGDSALYLCASSLLGSGANVLTFGAGSRLTVL.

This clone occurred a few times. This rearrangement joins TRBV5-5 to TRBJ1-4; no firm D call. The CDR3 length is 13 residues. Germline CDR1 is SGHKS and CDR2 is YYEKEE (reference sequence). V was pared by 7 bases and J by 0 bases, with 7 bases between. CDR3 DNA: TGTGCCAGCCACAGTGCAACTAATGAAAAACTGTTTTTT. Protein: CASHSATNEKLFF.

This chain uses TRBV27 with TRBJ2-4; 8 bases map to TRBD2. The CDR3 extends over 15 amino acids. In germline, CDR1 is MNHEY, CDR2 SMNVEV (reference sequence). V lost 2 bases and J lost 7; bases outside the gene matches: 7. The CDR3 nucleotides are TGTGCCAGCAGTTTAAGGCCGTCTAGCGGGAACATTCAGTACTTC. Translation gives CASSLRPSSGNIQYF.

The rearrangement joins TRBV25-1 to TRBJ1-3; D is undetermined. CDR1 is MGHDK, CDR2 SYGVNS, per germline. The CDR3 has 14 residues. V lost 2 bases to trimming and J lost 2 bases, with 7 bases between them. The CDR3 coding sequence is TGTGCCAGCAGTGAACCGGGGACTGGAAACACCATATATTTT. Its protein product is CASSEPGTGNTIYF.

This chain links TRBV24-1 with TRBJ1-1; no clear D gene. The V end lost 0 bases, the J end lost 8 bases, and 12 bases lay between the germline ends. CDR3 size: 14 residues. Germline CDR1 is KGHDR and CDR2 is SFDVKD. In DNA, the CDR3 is TGTGCCACCAGTGATTTGGGCTCGACCGCAGAAGCTTTCTTT. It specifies CATSDLGSTAEAFF.

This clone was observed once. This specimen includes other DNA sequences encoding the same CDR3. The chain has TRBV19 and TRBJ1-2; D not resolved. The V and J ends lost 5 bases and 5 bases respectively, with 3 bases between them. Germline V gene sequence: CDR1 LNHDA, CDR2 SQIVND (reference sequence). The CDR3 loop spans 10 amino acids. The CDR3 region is CASSDYGYTF. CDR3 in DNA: TGTGCCAGTAGTGATTATGGCTACACCTTC.

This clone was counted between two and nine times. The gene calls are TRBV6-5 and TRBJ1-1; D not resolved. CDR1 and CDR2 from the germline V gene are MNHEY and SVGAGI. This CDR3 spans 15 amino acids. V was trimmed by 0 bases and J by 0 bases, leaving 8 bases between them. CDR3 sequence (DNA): TGTGCCAGCAGTTACTCGCACCTCATGAACACTGAAGCTTTCTTT. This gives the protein CASSYSHLMNTEAFF.

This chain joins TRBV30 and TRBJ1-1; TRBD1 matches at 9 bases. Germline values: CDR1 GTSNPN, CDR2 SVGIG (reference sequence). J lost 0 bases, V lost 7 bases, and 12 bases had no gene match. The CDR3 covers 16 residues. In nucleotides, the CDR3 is TGTGCCTTCTTGCCGGGACAGGGTAGCATGAACACTGAAGCTTTCTTT. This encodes CAFLPGQGSMNTEAFF.

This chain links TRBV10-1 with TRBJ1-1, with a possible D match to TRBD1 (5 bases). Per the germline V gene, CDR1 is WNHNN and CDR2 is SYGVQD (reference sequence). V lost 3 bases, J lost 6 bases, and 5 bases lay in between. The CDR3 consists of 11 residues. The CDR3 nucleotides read TGCGCCAGCAGTGACAGGGCTGAAGCTTTCTTT. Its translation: CASSDRAEAFF.

DNA for the CDR3: TGTGCCAGCAGTTTATCCGGCAGGGGTAACTATGGCTACACCTTC. This sequence encodes CASSLSGRGNYGYTF. V gene TRBV28 combines with J gene TRBJ1-2; tentative D call: TRBD1 (6 bases). Trimming cost V 1 base and J 1 base, with 10 bases left between them. The germline V gene has CDR1 MDHEN and CDR2 SYDVKM. The CDR3 contains 15 residues.

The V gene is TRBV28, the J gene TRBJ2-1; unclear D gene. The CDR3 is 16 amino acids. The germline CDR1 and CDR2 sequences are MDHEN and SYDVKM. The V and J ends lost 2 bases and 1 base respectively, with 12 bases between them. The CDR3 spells CASSLNQVASYNEQFF. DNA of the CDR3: TGTGCCAGCAGTTTAAACCAGGTGGCTTCCTACAATGAGCAGTTCTTC.

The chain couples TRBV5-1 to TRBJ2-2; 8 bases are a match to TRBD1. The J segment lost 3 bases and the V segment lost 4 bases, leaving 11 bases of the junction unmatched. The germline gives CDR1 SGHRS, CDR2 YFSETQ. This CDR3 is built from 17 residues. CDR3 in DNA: TGCGCCAGCAGCATCGACTCAGGGGGCTCGTACACCGGGGAGCTGTTTTTT. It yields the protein CASSIDSGGSYTGELFF.

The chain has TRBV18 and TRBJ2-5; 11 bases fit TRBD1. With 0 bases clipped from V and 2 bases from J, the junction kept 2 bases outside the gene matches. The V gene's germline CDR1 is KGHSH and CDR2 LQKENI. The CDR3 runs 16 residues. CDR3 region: CASSPPDRGLQETQYF. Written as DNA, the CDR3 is TGTGCCAGCTCACCACCGGACAGGGGGCTTCAAGAGACCCAGTACTTC.

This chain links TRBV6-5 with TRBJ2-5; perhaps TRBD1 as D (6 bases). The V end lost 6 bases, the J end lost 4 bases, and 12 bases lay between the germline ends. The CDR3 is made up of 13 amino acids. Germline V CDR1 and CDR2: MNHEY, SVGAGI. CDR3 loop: CASRETGAETQYF. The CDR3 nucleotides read TGTGCCAGCAGAGAGACAGGAGCAGAGACCCAGTACTTC.

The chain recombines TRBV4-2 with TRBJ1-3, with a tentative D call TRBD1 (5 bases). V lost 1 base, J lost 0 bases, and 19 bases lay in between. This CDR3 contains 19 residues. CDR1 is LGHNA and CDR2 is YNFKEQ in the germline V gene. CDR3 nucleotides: TGTGCCAGCAGCCAAGTAGACGGACGGGGGAGGACCTCTGGAAACACCATATATTTT. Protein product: CASSQVDGRGRTSGNTIYF.